The 15 T cell receptor beta chains below come from one sample, sequenced in a study of blood T cell repertoires in COVID-19. Sequencing was performed with immunoSEQ multiplex PCR; in TCRdb, only in-frame clones are kept and a portion is missing. Of approximately 280,000 clones in the sample, roughly 88% are singletons; the top ten hold approximately 10%. Sequenced input: peripheral blood. The receptor set was obtained from a woman in her 70s with acute or convalescent COVID-19.

This chain joins TRBV5-1 and TRBJ2-7; TRBD1 aligns across 10 bases. Per the germline V gene, CDR1 is SGHRS and CDR2 is YFSETQ. With V trimmed by 4 bases and J by 6 bases, 10 bases remained unmatched. The CDR3 has 15 amino acids. CDR3 in DNA: TGCGCCAGCAGCCAACCCGGGACAGGGGTGATCGAGCAGTACTTC. Encoded protein: CASSQPGTGVIEQYF. Full variable domain (missing parts from reference TRBV5-1 and TRBJ2-7): KAGVTQTPRYLIKTRGQQVTLSCSPISGHRSVSWYQQTPGQGLQFLFEYFSETQRNKGNFPGRFSGRQFSNSRSEMNVSTLELGDSALYLCASSQPGTGVIEQYFGPGTRLTVT.

V gene TRBV6-5 combines with J gene TRBJ1-1; D is undetermined. CDR1 is MNHEY and CDR2 is SVGAGI in the germline V gene. The V end lost 5 bases, the J end lost 3 bases, and 10 bases lay between the germline ends. CDR3 length equals 13 residues. CDR3 in amino acids: CASSPKLYTEAFF. As DNA, the CDR3 is TGTGCCAGCAGTCCTAAACTTTACACTGAAGCTTTCTTT.

This CDR3 reads CASSLGRRSETQYF. DNA for the CDR3: TGTGCCAGCAGCTTGGGACGGAGGTCCGAGACCCAGTACTTC. The chain has TRBV5-6 and TRBJ2-5; D possibly corresponds to TRBD2 (5 bases). The CDR3 sequence is 14 residues long. Germline V gives CDR1 SGHDT, CDR2 YYEEEE. With 0 bases removed from V and 5 bases from J, the gap between germline ends came to 11 bases.

To note about this clone: Different DNA sequences within this sample yield the same CDR3. The chain couples TRBV25-1 to TRBJ1-2; 8 bases line up with TRBD1. This CDR3 is 12 amino acids long. CDR1 and CDR2 from the germline V gene are MGHDK and SYGVNS. V gave up 4 bases and J gave up 8 bases; unmatched junction bases: 3. The CDR3 protein is CASSGTGSGYTF. As DNA, the CDR3 is TGTGCCAGCAGTGGGACAGGGAGCGGCTACACCTTC.

The chain recombines TRBV10-3 with TRBJ1-1; D is unresolved. The ends were cut back, 7 bases at V and 3 bases at J, with 12 bases in the middle. In germline, CDR1 is ENHRY, CDR2 SYGVKD. The CDR3 runs to 13 residues. CDR3 residues: CAITTATDTEAFF. The CDR3 DNA sequence: TGTGCCATCACGACTGCTACCGACACTGAAGCTTTCTTT.

The gene calls are TRBV3-1 (or the pseudogene TRBV3-2) and TRBJ2-5, with TRBD2 as a possible D gene (5 bases). Trimming removed 1 base from V and 4 bases from J, with 13 bases in between. This CDR3 region has 15 residues. Germline assignment: CDR1 LGHDT and CDR2 YNNKEL (reference sequence). CDR3: CASSQVPGKGETQYF. In DNA form, the CDR3 reads TGTGCCAGCAGCCAAGTACCGGGGAAAGGAGAGACCCAGTACTTC.

The J gene is TRBJ1-2, the V gene TRBV11-2; TRBD1 might be the D (5 bases). This CDR3 contains 14 residues. The ends were cut back, 2 bases at V and 13 bases at J, with 20 bases in the middle. Germline V lookup: CDR1 SGHAT, CDR2 FQNNGV. The CDR3 loop reads CASSLRGQPGVSTF. For the CDR3, the DNA is TGTGCCAGCAGCTTACGGGGCCAGCCGGGAGTCTCCACCTTC.

The CDR3 nucleotides read TGCGCCAGCAGCAGCACACAGGGGAGGAGCGGGGAGCTGTTTTTT. It codes for CASSSTQGRSGELFF. This chain links TRBV5-1 with TRBJ2-2, with D possibly matching TRBD1 (7 bases). Germline V gene lookup returns CDR1 SGHRS and CDR2 YFSETQ. The CDR3 spans 15 residues. Trimming removed 4 bases from V and 7 bases from J, with 17 bases in between.

The V gene is TRBV6-5, the J gene TRBJ1-1; 8 nucleotides align to TRBD1. Germline CDR1 and CDR2: MNHEY and SVGAGI. V was clipped by 6 bases and J by 9 bases; unmatched bases: 9. The CDR3 is 13 residues long. Here the CDR3 DNA reads TGTGCCAGCAGAGATGCCGGGACAGGTAAAGCTTTCTTT. Protein product: CASRDAGTGKAFF.

The chain couples TRBV21-1 to TRBJ1-6; no check of the table's D call, TRBD1, against the DNA was made. TRBV21-1 is recorded as a pseudogene. The CDR3 totals 16 residues. CDR3 amino acids: CASSKDRVSNNSPLHF. The CDR3 bases are TGTGCCAGCAGCAAAGACAGGGTGAGTAATAATTCACCCCTCCACTTT.

About this clone: Germline and junction disagree at one end, which may indicate a read error. V gene TRBV5-1 combines with J gene TRBJ2-1; weak D call: TRBD2 (6 bases). CDR1 and CDR2 from the germline V gene are SGHRS and YFSETQ. The CDR3 has 13 residues. This CDR3 is CASSLAGGTDSLF. The CDR3 nucleotides read TGCGCCAGCAGCTTGGCCGGGGGAACTGACAGCCTCTTC.

The chain recombines TRBV1 with TRBJ1-5; TRBD1, the D gene given by the table, was not confirmed from the DNA. TRBV1 is designated a pseudogene. This CDR3 spans 18 amino acids. This CDR3 is CTSSLIPRDREGNQPQHF. DNA of the CDR3: TGCACCAGCAGCCTCATCCCCCGGGACAGGGAGGGCAATCAGCCCCAGCATTTT.

The V and J genes are TRBV19 and TRBJ1-5; 7 bases are shared with TRBD1. CDR1 is LNHDA, CDR2 SQIVND, per germline (reference sequence). The V segment lost 5 bases and the J segment 5 bases; nucleotides outside the gene matches: 9. This CDR3 is 15 amino acids long. CDR3 residues: CASSGRTGRDQPQHF. Here the CDR3 DNA reads TGTGCCAGTAGTGGGCGGACAGGCCGGGATCAGCCCCAGCATTTT.

This chain joins TRBV2 and TRBJ1-1; 8 nucleotides agree with TRBD1. V lost 4 bases to trimming and J lost 10 bases; unmatched junction nucleotides: 11. Germline-derived CDR1 and CDR2 are SNHLY and FYNNEI. The CDR3 has 14 amino acids. CDR3 amino acids: CASSGVAQGVGAFF. The DNA for the CDR3 is TGTGCCAGCAGTGGGGTGGCACAGGGGGTTGGAGCTTTCTTT.

The chain is built from TRBV20-1 and TRBJ1-1; D possibly corresponds to TRBD1 (6 bases). The CDR3 loop spans 14 amino acids. The V end was cut by 3 bases, the J end by 3 bases, with 14 bases between. Germline V lookup: CDR1 DFQATT, CDR2 SNEGSKA (reference sequence). In DNA, the CDR3 is TGCAGTGCTAGTGGCAGGGGTTCTTACACTGAAGCTTTCTTT. Amino acid sequence: CSASGRGSYTEAFF.